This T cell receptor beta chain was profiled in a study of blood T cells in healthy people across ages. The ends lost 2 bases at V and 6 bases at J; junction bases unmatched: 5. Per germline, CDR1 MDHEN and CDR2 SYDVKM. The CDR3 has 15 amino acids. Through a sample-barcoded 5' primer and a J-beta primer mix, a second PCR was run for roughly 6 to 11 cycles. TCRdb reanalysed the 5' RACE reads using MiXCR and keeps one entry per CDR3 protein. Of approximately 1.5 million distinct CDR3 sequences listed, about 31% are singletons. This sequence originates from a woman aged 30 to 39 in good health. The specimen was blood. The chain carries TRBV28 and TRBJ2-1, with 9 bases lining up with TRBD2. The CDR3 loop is CASSLGGGRANEQFF. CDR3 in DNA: TGTGCCAGCAGTTTAGGAGGCGGGAGGGCCAATGAGCAGTTCTTC.